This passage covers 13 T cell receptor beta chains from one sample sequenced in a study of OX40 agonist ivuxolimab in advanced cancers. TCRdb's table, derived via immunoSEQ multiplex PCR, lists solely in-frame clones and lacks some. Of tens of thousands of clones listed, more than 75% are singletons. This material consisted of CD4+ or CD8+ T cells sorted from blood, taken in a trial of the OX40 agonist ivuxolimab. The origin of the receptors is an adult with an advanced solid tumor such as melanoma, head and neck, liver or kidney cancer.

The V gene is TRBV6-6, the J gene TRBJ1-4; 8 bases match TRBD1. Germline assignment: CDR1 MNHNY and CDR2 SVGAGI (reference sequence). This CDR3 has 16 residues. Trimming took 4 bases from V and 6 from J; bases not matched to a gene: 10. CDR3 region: CASSFLSTGEYEKLFF. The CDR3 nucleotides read TGTGCCAGCAGTTTCCTCTCGACAGGGGAGTATGAAAAACTGTTTTTT.

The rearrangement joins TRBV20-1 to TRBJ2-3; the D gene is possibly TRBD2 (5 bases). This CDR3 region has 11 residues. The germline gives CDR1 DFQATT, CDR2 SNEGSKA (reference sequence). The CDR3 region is CSPGNPDTQYF. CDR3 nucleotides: TGCAGCCCGGGAAACCCAGATACGCAGTATTTT.

CDR3 sequence (DNA): TGTGCCAGCAGCCCCGACTATGCGAACACCGGGGAGCTGTTTTTT. This translates into CASSPDYANTGELFF. This rearrangement joins TRBV7-3 to TRBJ2-2; tentative D call: TRBD2 (5 bases). Germline CDR1 reads SGHTA; CDR2 reads FQGTGA. The CDR3 is 15 residues long. V was pared by 5 bases and J by 0 bases, with 10 bases between. The complete variable domain, with remaining parts taken from reference TRBV7-3 and TRBJ2-2, reads GAGVSQTPSNKVTEKGKYVELRCDPISGHTALYWYRQSLGQGPEFLIYFQGTGAADDSGLPNDRFFAVRPEGSVSTLKIQRTERGDSAVYLCASSPDYANTGELFFGEGSRLTVL.

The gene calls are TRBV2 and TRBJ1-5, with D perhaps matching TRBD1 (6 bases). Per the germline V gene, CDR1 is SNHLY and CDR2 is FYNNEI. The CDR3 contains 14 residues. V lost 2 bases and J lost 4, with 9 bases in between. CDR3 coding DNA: TGTGCCAGCAGTGAAAGGGGGGGAAATCAGCCCCAGCATTTT. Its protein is CASSERGGNQPQHF. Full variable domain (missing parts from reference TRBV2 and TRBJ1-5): EPEVTQTPSHQVTQMGQEVILRCVPISNHLYFYWYRQILGQKVEFLVSFYNNEISEKSEIFDDQFSVERPDGSNFTLKIRSTKLEDSAMYFCASSERGGNQPQHFGDGTRLSIL.

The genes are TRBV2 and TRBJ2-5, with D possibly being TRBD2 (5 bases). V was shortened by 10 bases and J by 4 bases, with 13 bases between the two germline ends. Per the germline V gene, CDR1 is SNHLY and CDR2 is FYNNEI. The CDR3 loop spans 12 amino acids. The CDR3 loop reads CATSGFGETQYF. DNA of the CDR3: TGTGCCACGAGCGGTTTCGGAGAGACCCAGTACTTC. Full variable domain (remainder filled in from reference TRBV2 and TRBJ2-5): EPEVTQTPSHQVTQMGQEVILRCVPISNHLYFYWYRQILGQKVEFLVSFYNNEISEKSEIFDDQFSVERPDGSNFTLKIRSTKLEDSAMYFCATSGFGETQYFGPGTRLLVL.

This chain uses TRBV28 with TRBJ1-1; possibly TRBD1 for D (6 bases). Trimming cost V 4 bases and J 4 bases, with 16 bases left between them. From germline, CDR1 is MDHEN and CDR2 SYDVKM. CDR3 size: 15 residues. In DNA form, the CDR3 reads TGTGCCAGCAGTTCACCCCTTGACAGGAGCACTGAAGCTTTCTTT. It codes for CASSSPLDRSTEAFF.

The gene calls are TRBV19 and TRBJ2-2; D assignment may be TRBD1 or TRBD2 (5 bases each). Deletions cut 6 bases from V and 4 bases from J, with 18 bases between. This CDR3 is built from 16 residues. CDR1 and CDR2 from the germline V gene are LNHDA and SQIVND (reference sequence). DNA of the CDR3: TGTGCCAGTAGAGCATGGAGGCAGGGCTCCACCGGGGAGCTGTTTTTT. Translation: CASRAWRQGSTGELFF.

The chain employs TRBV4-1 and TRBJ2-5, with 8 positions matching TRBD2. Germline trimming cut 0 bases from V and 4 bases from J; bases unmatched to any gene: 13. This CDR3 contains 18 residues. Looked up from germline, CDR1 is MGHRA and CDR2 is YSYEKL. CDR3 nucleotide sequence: TGCGCCAGCAGCCAAGAGACGGGGTTCGGGGGGGCCGGAGAGACCCAGTACTTC. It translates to CASSQETGFGGAGETQYF.

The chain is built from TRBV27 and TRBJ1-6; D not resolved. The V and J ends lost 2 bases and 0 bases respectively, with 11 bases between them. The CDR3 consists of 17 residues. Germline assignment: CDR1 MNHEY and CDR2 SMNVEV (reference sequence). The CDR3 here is CASSLRQTGSYNSPLHF. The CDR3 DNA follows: TGTGCCAGCAGTTTACGGCAGACGGGCTCCTATAATTCACCCCTCCACTTT.

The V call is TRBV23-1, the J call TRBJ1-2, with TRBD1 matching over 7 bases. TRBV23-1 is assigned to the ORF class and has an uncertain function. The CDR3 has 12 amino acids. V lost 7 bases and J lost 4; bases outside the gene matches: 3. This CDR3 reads CASTYRGYGYTF. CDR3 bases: TGCGCCAGCACATACAGGGGCTATGGCTACACCTTC.

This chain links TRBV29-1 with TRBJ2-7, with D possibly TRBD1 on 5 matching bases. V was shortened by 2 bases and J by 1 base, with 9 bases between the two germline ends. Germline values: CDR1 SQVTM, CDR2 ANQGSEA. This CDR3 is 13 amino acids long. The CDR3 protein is CSVEQTDSYEQYF. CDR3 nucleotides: TGCAGCGTTGAACAGACAGATTCCTACGAGCAGTACTTC.

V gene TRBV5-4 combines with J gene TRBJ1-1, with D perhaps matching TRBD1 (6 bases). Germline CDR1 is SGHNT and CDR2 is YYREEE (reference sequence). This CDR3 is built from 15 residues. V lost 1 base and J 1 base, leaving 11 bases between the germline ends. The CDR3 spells CASSLRGPGNTEAFF. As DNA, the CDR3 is TGTGCCAGCAGCTTGCGGGGGCCGGGGAACACTGAAGCTTTCTTT.

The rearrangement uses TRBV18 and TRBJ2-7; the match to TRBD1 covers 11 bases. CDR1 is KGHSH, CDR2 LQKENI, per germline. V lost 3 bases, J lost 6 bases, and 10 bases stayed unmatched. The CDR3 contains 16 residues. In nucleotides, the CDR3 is TGTGCCAGCTCACCCACATGGACAGGGGGCGCGGGCGAGCAGTACTTC. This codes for CASSPTWTGGAGEQYF.